This T cell receptor (beta chain) came from a study of cytomegalovirus exposure and HLA in healthy donors. On the study more broadly: Later, an analysis reported that the 100 to 150 validation repertoires had used the same platform as the roughly 700 first-cohort repertoires.

J lost 3 bases, V lost 6 bases, and 5 bases had no gene match. There are 15 residues in the CDR3. Per germline, CDR1 SEHNR and CDR2 FQNEAQ (reference sequence). Sequencing was performed with immunoSEQ multiplex PCR; in TCRdb, only in-frame clones are kept and a portion is missing. Of 55,000 to 65,000 clones listed, roughly nine tenths were seen once; the top ten hold 0.85% to 1.2%. This TCR was sampled from a man younger than 35 in good health and CMV-seronegative. The sample taken for sequencing was PBMCs. The chain has TRBV7-9 and TRBJ2-1; TRBD1 matches 10 bases. The CDR3 loop reads CASRDRGTLYNEQFF. CDR3 DNA: TGTGCCAGCAGGGACAGGGGGACACTCTACAATGAGCAGTTCTTC.